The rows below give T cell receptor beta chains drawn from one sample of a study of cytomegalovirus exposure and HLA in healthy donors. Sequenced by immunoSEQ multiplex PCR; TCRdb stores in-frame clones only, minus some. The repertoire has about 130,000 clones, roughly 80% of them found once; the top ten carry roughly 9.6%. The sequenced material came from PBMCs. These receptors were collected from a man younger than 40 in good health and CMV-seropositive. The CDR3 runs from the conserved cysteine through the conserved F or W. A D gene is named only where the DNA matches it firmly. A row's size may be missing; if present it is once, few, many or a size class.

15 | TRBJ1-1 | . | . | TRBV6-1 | TGTGCCAGCAGTGAATCGAGCGCTATGAACACTGAAGCTTTCTTT | CASSESSAMNTEAFF
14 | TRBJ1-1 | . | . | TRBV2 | TGTGCCAGCAGTGAAGAACTCCCCCCCGCTGAAGCTTTCTTT | CASSEELPPAEAFF
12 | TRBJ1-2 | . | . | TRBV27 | TGTGCCAGCAGGGAGGGGAACTATGGCTACACCTTC | CASREGNYGYTF
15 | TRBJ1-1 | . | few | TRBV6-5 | TGTGCCAGCAGCCCCGGGAATCGGAGGGACACTGAAGCTTTCTTT | CASSPGNRRDTEAFF
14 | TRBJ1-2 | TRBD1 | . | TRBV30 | TGTGCCTGGAGTCCCGGGAGGGGGCCCTGGGGCTACACCTTC | CAWSPGRGPWGYTF
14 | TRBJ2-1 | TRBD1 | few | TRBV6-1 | TGTGCCATCCATAACCGGGACAGATACAATGAGCAGTTCTTC | CAIHNRDRYNEQFF
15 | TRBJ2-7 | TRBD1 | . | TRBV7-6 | TGTGCCAGCAGCACCGAGGGACAGGGCCTCTACGAGCAGTACTTC | CASSTEGQGLYEQYF
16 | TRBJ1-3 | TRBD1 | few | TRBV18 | TGTGCCAGCTCACTGTCGGGACAGATCTCTGGAAACACCATATATTTT | CASSLSGQISGNTIYF
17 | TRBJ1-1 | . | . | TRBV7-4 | TGTGCCAGCAGCTTCTGGCAGGGGAGACGGGGGGACACTGAAGCTTTCTTT | CASSFWQGRRGDTEAFF
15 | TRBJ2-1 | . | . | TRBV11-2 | TGTGCCAGCAGCTCACTGCGAGGGCCATACAATGAGCAGTTCTTC | CASSSLRGPYNEQFF
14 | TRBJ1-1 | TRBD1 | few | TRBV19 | TGTGCCAGTAGCCGAGGGACAGGGGGCGCTGAAGCTTTCTTT | CASSRGTGGAEAFF
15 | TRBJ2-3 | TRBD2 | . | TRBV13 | TGTGCCAGCAGCTTAGTGCGGGGGTCGGGAGATACGCAGTATTTT | CASSLVRGSGDTQYF
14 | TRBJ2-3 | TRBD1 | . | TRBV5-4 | TGTGCCAGCAGCGAGGACAGGCACACAGATACGCAGTATTTT | CASSEDRHTDTQYF
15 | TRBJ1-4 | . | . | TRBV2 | TGTGCCAGCAGCGGACAGTCCGCAACTAATGAAAAACTGTTTTTT | CASSGQSATNEKLFF
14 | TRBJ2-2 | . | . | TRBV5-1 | TGCGCCAGCAGCTCCTTAGGTGGAGGCGGGGAGCTGTTTTTT | CASSSLGGGGELFF
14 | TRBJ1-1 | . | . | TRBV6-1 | TGTGCCACCGAGAACAGGGCCGCACCCACTGAAGCTTTCTTT | CATENRAAPTEAFF
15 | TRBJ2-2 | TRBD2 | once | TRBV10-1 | TGCGCCACCACTAGCGGGGGGGAAGGGGACGGGGAGCTGTTTTTT | CATTSGGEGDGELFF
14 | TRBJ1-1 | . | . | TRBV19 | TGTGCCAGTACCCTGACAGGTCTTGCCACTGAAGCTTTCTTT | CASTLTGLATEAFF
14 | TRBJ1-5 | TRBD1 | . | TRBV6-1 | TGTGCCAGCAGTGAAGGACAGGGTAATCAGCCCCAGCATTTT | CASSEGQGNQPQHF
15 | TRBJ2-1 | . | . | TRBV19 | TGTGCCAGTGGGTGGCGGGGGCCCTCCTACAATGAGCAGTTCTTC | CASGWRGPSYNEQFF
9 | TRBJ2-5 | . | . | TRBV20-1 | TGCAGTGGAGGGGAGACCCAGTACTTC | CSGGETQYF
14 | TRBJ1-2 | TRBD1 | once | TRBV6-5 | TGTGCCAGCAGGCGACAGGGGCTCAGCTATGGCTACACCTTC | CASRRQGLSYGYTF
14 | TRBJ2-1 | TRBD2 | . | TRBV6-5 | TGTGCCAGCAGTTACGGGGCGGGGGGGAATGAGCAGTTCTTC | CASSYGAGGNEQFF
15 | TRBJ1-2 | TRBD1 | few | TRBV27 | TGTGCCGCCTCCCCCGGCAGGGGGAAAATCTATGGCTACACCTTC | CAASPGRGKIYGYTF
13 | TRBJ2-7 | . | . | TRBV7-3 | TGTGCCAGCAGCCTCCTGGGGGGTTACGAGCAGTACTTC | CASSLLGGYEQYF
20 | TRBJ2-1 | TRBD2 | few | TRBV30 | TGTGCCTGGATAGATGGAATGGCGGGGGGCCCGCACCTTGAATACAATGAGCAGTTCTTC | CAWIDGMAGGPHLEYNEQFF
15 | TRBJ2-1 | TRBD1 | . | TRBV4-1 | TGCGCCAGCAGCCCCCGGGACAGCTCCTACAATGAGCAGTTCTTC | CASSPRDSSYNEQFF
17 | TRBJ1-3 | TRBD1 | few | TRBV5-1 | TGCGCCAGCAGCTTGGGGGGTCCAGGGGGAAGCGGAAACACCATATATTTT | CASSLGGPGGSGNTIYF
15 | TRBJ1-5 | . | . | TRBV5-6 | TGTGCCAGCAGCTTGGGCCTCCAACGGGATCAGCCCCAGCATTTT | CASSLGLQRDQPQHF
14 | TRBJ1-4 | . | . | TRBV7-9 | TGTGCCAGCAGCGCATCAGGGACTAATGAAAAACTGTTTTTT | CASSASGTNEKLFF
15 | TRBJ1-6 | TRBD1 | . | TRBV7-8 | TGTGCCAGCAGCCAAGACAGGGGGTATAATTCACCCCTCCACTTT | CASSQDRGYNSPLHF
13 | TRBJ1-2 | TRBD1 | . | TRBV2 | TGTGCCAGCGGGCCGGGACAGCCGTGGGGCTACACCTTC | CASGPGQPWGYTF
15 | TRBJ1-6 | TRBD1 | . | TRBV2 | TGTGCCAGCAGGGAAAACAGGGGATCGGTCTCACCCCTCCACTTT | CASRENRGSVSPLHF
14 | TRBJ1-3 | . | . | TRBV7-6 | TGTGCCAGCAGATCAGGGTCGGAAGGAAACACCATATATTTT | CASRSGSEGNTIYF
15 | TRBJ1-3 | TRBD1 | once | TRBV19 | TGTGCCAGTAGTTTCAAAGGGACAGCGGGAAACACCATATATTTT | CASSFKGTAGNTIYF
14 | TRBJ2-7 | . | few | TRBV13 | TGTGCCAGCAGCTCAGACACGGCCTCCTACGAGCAGTACTTC | CASSSDTASYEQYF
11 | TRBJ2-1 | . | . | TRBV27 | TGTGCCAGCAGTAGGCTAGATGAGCAGTTCTTC | CASSRLDEQFF
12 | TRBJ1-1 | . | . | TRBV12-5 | TGTGCTAGTGCCCTAGAGCGCACTGAAGCTTTCTTT | CASALERTEAFF
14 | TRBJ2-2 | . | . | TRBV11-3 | TGTGCCAGCAGCTTAGGCGGGAACACCGGGGAGCTGTTTTTT | CASSLGGNTGELFF
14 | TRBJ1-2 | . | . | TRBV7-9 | TGTGCCAGCAGCCCCCCCGGGGGTCTGGGAGGCTACACCTTC | CASSPPGGLGGYTF
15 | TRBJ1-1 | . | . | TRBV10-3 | TGTGCCATGAAGCGGGGGATCAAGGGGGACACTGAAGCTTTCTTT | CAMKRGIKGDTEAFF